By share, the clone carrying this T cell receptor beta chain ranks as medium-sized (0.01 to 0.1%). Its antigen is not known. A distinct unique molecular identifier was carried by each TCR cDNA molecule. One entry per CDR3 protein results from TCRdb running MiXCR on the 5' RACE reads. The data show around 4,400 distinct CDR3 sequences, roughly 9% seen once. These data are taken from a study of spatial heterogeneity in lung cancer. Findings and caveats of the study: One measure, the expanded intratumoral alpha and beta TCR count, tracked tumor mutation counts.

CDR3 size: 15 residues. V was pared by 6 bases and J by 3 bases, with 15 bases between. Germline V lookup: CDR1 SGHTA, CDR2 FQGNSA. The time point was: sample taken at primary tumor resection. J is TRBJ2-1 and V is TRBV7-2; D tentatively fits TRBD1 or TRBD2 (5 bases each). The sequence was obtained from a male donor with early-stage non-small cell lung cancer. The specimen was lung tumor tissue, collected at surgery. In DNA, the CDR3 is TGTGCCAGCAGGGTCACTGGGACGGACTACAATGAGCAGTTCTTC. Protein sequence: CASRVTGTDYNEQFF.